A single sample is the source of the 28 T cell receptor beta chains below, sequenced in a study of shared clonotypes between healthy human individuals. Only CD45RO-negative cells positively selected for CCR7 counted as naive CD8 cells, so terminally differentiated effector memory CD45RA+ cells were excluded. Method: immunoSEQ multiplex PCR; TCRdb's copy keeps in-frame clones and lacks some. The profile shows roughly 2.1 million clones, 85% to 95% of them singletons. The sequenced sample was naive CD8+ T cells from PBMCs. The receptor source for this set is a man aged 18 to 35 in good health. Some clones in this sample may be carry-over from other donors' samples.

CDR3 bases: TGTGCCAGCAGCCATGCTAGCTTCCAACTAGGGGGCAGCTTGGCAAGTGAGCAGTTCTTC. Residues: CASSHASFQLGGSLASEQFF. The gene calls are TRBV9 and TRBJ2-1; 7 bases match TRBD1. This CDR3 contains 20 residues. Germline CDR1 and CDR2: SGDLS and YYNGEE. J gave up 9 bases and V 4 bases, and 28 bases lay outside the gene matches. The full variable domain, with the rest looked up from reference TRBV9 and TRBJ2-1, is DSGVTQTPKHLITATGQRVTLRCSPRSGDLSVYWYQQSLDQGLQFLIQYYNGEERAKGNILERFSAQQFPDLHSELNLSSLELGDSALYFCASSHASFQLGGSLASEQFFGPGTRLTVL.

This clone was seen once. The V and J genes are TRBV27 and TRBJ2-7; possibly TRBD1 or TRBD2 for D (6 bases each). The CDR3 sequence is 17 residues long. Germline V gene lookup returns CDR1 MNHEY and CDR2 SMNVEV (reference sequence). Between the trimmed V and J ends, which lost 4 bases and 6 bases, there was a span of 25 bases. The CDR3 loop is CASSSMDSTGASREQYF. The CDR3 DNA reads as TGTGCCAGCAGTTCCATGGACAGCACGGGGGCTAGCCGCGAGCAGTACTTC.

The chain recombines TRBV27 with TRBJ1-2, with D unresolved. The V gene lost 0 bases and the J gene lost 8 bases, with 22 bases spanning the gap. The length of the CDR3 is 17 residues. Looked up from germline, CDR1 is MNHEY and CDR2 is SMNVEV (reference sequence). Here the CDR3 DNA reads TGTGCCAGCAGTTTATCTGGTCGGACGGCGGGTCGTTACGGCTACACCTTC. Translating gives CASSLSGRTAGRYGYTF.

As DNA, the CDR3 is TGTGCCAGCAGTAGCCCAGCGGGAGAGTACGGGGAGCTGTTTTTT. Translating gives CASSSPAGEYGELFF. The V and J genes are TRBV27 and TRBJ2-2; 8 bases match TRBD2. V lost 5 bases and J lost 7; bases outside the gene matches: 9. The CDR3 runs 15 residues. CDR1 is MNHEY and CDR2 is SMNVEV in the germline V gene (reference sequence).

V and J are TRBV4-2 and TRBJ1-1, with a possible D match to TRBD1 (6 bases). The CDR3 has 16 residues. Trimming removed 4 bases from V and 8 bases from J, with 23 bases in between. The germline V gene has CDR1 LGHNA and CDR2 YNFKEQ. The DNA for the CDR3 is TGTGCCAGCAGCCCTTCCGGCGGGGCAGGGGTAGGCGAAGCTTTCTTT. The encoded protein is CASSPSGGAGVGEAFF.

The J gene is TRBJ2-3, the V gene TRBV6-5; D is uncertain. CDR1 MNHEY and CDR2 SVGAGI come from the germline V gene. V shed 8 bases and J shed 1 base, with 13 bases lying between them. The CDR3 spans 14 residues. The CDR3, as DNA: TGTGCCAGCGGGTTTAAGCCCGGCACAGATACGCAGTATTTT. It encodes CASGFKPGTDTQYF.

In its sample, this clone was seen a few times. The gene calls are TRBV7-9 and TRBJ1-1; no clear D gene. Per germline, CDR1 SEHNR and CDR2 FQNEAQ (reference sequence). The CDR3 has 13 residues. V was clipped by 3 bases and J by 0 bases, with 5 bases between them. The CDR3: CASSFGMNTEAFF. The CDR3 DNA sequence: TGTGCCAGCAGCTTCGGCATGAACACTGAAGCTTTCTTT.

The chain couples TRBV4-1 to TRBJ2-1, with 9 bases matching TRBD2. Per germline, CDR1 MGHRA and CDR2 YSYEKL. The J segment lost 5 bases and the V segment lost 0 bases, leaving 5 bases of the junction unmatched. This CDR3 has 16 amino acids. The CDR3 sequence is CASSQDGGRGDNEQFF. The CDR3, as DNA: TGCGCCAGCAGCCAAGATGGCGGGAGGGGGGACAATGAGCAGTTCTTC.

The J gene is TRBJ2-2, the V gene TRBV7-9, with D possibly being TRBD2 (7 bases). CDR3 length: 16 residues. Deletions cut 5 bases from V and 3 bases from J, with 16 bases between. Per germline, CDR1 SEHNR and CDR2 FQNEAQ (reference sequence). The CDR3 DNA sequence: TGTGCCAGCAGCCACCGAAGGGAGGGGGACACCGGGGAGCTGTTTTTT. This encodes CASSHRREGDTGELFF.

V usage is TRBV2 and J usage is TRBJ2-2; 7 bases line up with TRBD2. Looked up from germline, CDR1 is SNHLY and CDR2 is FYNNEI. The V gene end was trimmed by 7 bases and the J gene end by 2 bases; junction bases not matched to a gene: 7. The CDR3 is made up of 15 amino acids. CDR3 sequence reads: CASMSGTTNTGELFF. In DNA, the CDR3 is TGTGCCAGCATGTCTGGGACTACCAACACCGGGGAGCTGTTTTTT.

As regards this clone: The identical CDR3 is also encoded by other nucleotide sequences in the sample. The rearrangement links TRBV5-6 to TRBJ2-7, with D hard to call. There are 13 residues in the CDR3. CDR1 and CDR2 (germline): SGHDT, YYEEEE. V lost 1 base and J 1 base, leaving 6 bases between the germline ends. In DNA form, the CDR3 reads TGTGCCAGCAGCTTGTCAGTATCCTACGAGCAGTACTTC. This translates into CASSLSVSYEQYF.

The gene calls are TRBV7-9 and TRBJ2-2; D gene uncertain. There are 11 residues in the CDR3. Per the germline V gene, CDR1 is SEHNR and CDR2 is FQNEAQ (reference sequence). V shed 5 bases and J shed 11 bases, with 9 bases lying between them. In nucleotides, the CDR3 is TGTGCCAGCAGCCCGCTTCTTGAGCTGTTTTTT. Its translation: CASSPLLELFF.

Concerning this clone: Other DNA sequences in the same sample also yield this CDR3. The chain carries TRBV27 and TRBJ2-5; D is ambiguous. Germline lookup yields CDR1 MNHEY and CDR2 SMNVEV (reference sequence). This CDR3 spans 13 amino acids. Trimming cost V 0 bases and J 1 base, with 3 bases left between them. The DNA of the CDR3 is TGTGCCAGCAGTTTATCGGGCCAAGAGACCCAGTACTTC. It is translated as CASSLSGQETQYF.

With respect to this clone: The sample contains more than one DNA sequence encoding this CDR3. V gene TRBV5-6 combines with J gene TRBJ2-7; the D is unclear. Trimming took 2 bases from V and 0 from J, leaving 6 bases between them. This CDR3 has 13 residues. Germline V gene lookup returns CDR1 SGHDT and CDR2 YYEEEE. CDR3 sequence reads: CASSLGSSYEQYF. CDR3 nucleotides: TGTGCCAGCAGCTTAGGTAGCTCCTACGAGCAGTACTTC.

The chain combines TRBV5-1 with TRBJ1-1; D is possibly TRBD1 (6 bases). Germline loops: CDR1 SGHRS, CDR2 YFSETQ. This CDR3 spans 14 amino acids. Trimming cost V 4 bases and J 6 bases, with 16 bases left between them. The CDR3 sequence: CASSPQGRTSEAFF. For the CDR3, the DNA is TGCGCCAGCAGCCCTCAGGGGAGGACCTCTGAAGCTTTCTTT.

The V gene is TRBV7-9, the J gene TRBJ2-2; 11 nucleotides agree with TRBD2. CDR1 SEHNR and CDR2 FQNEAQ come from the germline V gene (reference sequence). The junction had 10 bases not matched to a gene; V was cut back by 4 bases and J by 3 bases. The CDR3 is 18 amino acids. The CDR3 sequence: CASSSPLAGGFHTGELFF. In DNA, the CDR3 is TGTGCCAGCAGCTCCCCCCTAGCGGGAGGCTTCCACACCGGGGAGCTGTTTTTT.

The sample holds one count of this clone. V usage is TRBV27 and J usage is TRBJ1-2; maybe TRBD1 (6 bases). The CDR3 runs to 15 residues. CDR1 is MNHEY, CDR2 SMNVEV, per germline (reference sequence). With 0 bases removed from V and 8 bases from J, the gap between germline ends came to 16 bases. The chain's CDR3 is CASSLSSRGWGGYTF. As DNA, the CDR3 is TGTGCCAGCAGTTTATCGAGCAGGGGCTGGGGAGGCTACACCTTC.

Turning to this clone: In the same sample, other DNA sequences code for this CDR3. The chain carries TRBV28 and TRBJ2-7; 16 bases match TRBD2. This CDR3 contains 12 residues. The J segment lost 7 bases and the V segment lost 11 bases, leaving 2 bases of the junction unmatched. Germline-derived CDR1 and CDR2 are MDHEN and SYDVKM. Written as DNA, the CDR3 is TGTGCCTCGGGACTAGCGGGAGGGGAGCAGTACTTC. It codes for CASGLAGGEQYF.

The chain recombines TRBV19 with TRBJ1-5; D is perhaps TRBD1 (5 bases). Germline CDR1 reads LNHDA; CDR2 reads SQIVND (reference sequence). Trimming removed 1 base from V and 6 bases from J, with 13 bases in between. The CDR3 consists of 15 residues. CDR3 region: CASSIVPGGAQPQHF. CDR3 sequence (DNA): TGTGCCAGTAGTATAGTTCCAGGAGGGGCTCAGCCCCAGCATTTT.

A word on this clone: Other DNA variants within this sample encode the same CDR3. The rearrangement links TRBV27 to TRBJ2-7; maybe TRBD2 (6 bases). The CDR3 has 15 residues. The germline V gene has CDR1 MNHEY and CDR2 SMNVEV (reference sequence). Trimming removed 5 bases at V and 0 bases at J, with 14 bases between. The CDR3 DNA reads TGTGCCAGCAGTCCCTATAGCGGAAGCTCCTACGAGCAGTACTTC. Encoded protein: CASSPYSGSSYEQYF.

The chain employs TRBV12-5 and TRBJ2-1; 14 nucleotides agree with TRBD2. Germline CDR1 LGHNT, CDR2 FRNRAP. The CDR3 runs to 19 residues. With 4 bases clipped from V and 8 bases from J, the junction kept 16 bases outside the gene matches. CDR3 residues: CASGSPIMTGTSGSYEQFF. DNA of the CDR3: TGTGCTAGTGGTTCGCCCATAATGACCGGGACTAGCGGGAGCTATGAGCAGTTCTTC.

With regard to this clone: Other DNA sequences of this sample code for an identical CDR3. The CDR3 sequence: CASSLTAGAGNEQFF. The CDR3 DNA reads as TGTGCCAGCAGCTTAACGGCGGGAGCCGGTAATGAGCAGTTCTTC. The V call is TRBV7-3, the J call TRBJ2-1, with 7 nucleotides matching TRBD2. Germline CDR1 SGHTA, CDR2 FQGTGA. The CDR3 is made up of 15 amino acids. V lost 0 bases to trimming and J lost 7 bases; unmatched junction nucleotides: 6.

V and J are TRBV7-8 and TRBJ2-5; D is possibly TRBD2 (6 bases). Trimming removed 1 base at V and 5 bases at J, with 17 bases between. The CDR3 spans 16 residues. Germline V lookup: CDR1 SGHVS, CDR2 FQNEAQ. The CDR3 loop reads CASSLVAGWAPETQYF. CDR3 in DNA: TGTGCCAGCAGCTTAGTGGCGGGATGGGCTCCGGAGACCCAGTACTTC.

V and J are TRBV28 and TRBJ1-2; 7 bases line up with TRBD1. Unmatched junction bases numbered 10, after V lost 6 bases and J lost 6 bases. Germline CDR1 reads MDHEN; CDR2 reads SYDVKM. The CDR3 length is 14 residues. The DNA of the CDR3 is TGTGCCAGCAGGTCGTGGGGGGACAGAGATGGCTACACCTTC. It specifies CASRSWGDRDGYTF.

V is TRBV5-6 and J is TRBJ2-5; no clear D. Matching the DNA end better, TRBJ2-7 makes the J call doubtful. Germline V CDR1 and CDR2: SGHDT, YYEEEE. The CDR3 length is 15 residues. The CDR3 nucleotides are TGTGCCAGCAGCTTGTCCCCAGCCGCTAGCTACGAGCAGTACTTC. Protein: CASSLSPAASYEQYF.

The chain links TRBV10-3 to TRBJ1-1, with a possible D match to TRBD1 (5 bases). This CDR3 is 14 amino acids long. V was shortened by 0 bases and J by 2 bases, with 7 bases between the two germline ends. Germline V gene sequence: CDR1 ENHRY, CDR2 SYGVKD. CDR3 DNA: TGTGCCATCAGTGAGTCGGGACCTAACACTGAAGCTTTCTTT. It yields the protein CAISESGPNTEAFF.

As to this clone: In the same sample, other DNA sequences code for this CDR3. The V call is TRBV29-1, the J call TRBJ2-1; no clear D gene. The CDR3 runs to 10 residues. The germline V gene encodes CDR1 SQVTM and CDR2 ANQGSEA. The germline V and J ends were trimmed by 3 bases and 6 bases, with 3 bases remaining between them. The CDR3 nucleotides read TGCAGCGTTGACACCAATGAGCAGTTCTTC. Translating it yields CSVDTNEQFF.

The chain's CDR3 is CASSTGHRTYF. The CDR3 nucleotides read TGTGCCAGCAGCACGGGACACCGAACGTACTTC. The chain carries TRBV27 and TRBJ2-7, with D possibly TRBD1 on 6 matching bases. The germline V and J ends were trimmed by 6 bases and 12 bases, with 15 bases remaining between them. CDR1 is MNHEY and CDR2 is SMNVEV in the germline V gene (reference sequence). This CDR3 is 11 amino acids long.